The 7 T cell receptor beta chains below all came from one sample that was sequenced in a study of T cell responses to AZD1222 COVID-19 vaccine. Using immunoSEQ multiplex PCR, the repertoire was profiled, and TCRdb retains in-frame clones only, with some absent. This sample yields 100,000 or so clones, of which around 91% are seen a single time; roughly 5% belongs to the top ten. Sequencing was performed on peripheral blood, taken 28 days after the second AZD1222 dose. These receptors were taken from an adult who received the AZD1222 COVID-19 vaccine.

The chain recombines TRBV3-1 (or the pseudogene TRBV3-2) with TRBJ1-3; no firm D call. CDR1 LGHDT and CDR2 YNNKEL come from the germline V gene (reference sequence). Trimming took off 4 bases at V and 6 bases at J, with 7 bases between the two ends. The CDR3 covers 12 residues. The CDR3 DNA follows: TGTGCCAGCAGCCCTCATGTAAACACCATATATTTT. This sequence encodes CASSPHVNTIYF.

The J gene is TRBJ2-1, the V gene TRBV5-1; D is possibly TRBD2 (5 bases). The CDR3 contains 14 residues. The V gene's germline CDR1 is SGHRS and CDR2 YFSETQ. With 2 bases removed from V and 2 bases from J, the gap between germline ends came to 8 bases. The CDR3 nucleotides are TGCGCCAGCAGCTTTGAGCGGCCCTACAATGAGCAGTTCTTC. This gives the protein CASSFERPYNEQFF.

The chain employs TRBV9 and TRBJ1-2; D is unresolved. V shed 0 bases and J shed 1 base, with 7 bases lying between them. The germline V gene encodes CDR1 SGDLS and CDR2 YYNGEE. The CDR3 has 14 residues. CDR3 amino acids: CASSVGEDNYGYTF. The CDR3 bases are TGTGCCAGCAGCGTAGGAGAGGATAACTATGGCTACACCTTC.

This chain joins TRBV11-2 and TRBJ1-1; TRBD1 is a possible D gene (5 bases). The CDR3 length is 19 residues. The germline V and J ends were trimmed by 0 bases and 0 bases, with 20 bases remaining between them. Germline V gene lookup returns CDR1 SGHAT and CDR2 FQNNGV. CDR3 in amino acids: CASSLDWRAAGRMNTEAFF. Written as DNA, the CDR3 is TGTGCCAGCAGCTTAGATTGGAGAGCGGCAGGGAGGATGAACACTGAAGCTTTCTTT.

The V gene is TRBV6-2 or TRBV6-3, the J gene TRBJ1-4; 7 bases agree with TRBD1. The CDR3 runs to 16 residues. Losses at the gene ends were 6 bases for V and 16 bases for J; bases not matched to a gene: 23. The germline V gene has CDR1 MNHEY and CDR2 SVGEGT. CDR3: CASSPVRVRGDLAGFF. The CDR3 bases are TGTGCCAGCAGCCCGGTCCGGGTCAGGGGGGATCTCGCAGGGTTTTTT.

This chain uses TRBV3-1 (or the pseudogene TRBV3-2) with TRBJ1-1; D is uncertain. The germline CDR1 and CDR2 sequences are LGHDT and YNNKEL (reference sequence). The CDR3 runs to 15 residues. Deletions cut 5 bases from V and 1 base from J, with 14 bases between. The CDR3 region is CASSAKEIRNTEAFF. In DNA, the CDR3 is TGTGCCAGCAGCGCTAAAGAAATTCGGAACACTGAAGCTTTCTTT.

This chain links TRBV2 with TRBJ2-7, with TRBD1 matching 11 bases. Germline V lookup: CDR1 SNHLY, CDR2 FYNNEI. This CDR3 contains 13 residues. V dropped 6 bases and J dropped 5; count of bases not matched to a gene: 3. The CDR3 sequence: CASSTGQGDEQYF. The CDR3 bases are TGTGCCAGCAGCACGGGACAGGGGGACGAGCAGTACTTC.